This entry lists 10 T cell receptor beta chains sequenced from one sample in a study of immune heterogeneity within non-small cell lung tumors. At approximately 600 ng per sample, bulk tumor genomic DNA provided the template. Spaced far apart, several biopsies were taken from each primary tumor during surgery. Each patient presented with untreated, newly diagnosed non-small cell lung cancer and received curative surgery. In a multiplex PCR, 32 V and 13 J primers amplified TCR beta CDR3. TCRdb analysed the multiplex PCR reads with MiXCR anew, one entry per CDR3 protein. The table lists about 23,000 distinct CDR3 sequences, 25% to 30% of them singletons. Sample: lung tumor tissue. These receptors were taken from a man aged 40-50 years with non-small cell lung cancer.

This sequence joins TRBV4-1 and TRBJ1-1; D is unclear. CDR3 size: 13 residues. Trimming removed 4 bases at V and 6 bases at J, with 12 bases between. Germline CDR1 reads MGHRA; CDR2 reads YSYEKL. CDR3 amino acids: CASSPMARSEAFF. The CDR3 bases are TGCGCCAGCAGCCCTATGGCCAGGTCTGAAGCTTTCTTT.

Concerning this clonotype itself: A much larger clone lies one base from this, so it may be a read error. This chain connects TRBV19 to TRBJ1-1; D is perhaps TRBD1 (5 bases). The CDR3 is 13 amino acids. Germline V gene lookup returns CDR1 LNHDA and CDR2 SQIVND (reference sequence). The ends were cut back, 7 bases at V and 0 bases at J, with 9 bases in the middle. The CDR3 reads CASKGEMNTEAFF. The CDR3 nucleotides are TGTGCCAGTAAAGGGGAGATGAACACTGAAGCTTTCTTT.

The chain has TRBV5-6 and TRBJ2-7; 7 nucleotides align to TRBD2. Germline V gene sequence: CDR1 SGHDT, CDR2 YYEEEE. CDR3 length equals 14 residues. Trimming cost V 6 bases and J 4 bases; bases outside gene matches: 10. This CDR3 reads CASIVAGEGYEQYF. CDR3 coding DNA: TGTGCCAGCATAGTGGCGGGAGAAGGTTACGAGCAGTACTTC.

This clonotype is judged medium-sized. This chain uses TRBV15 with TRBJ1-1; D gene uncertain. This CDR3 spans 12 amino acids. Trimming pared 3 bases from V and 1 base from J, leaving 3 bases between. Germline CDR1 is LNHNV and CDR2 is YYDKDF (reference sequence). DNA for the CDR3: TGTGCCACCAGCAGGGAGAACACTGAAGCTTTCTTT. Residues: CATSRENTEAFF.

This clonotype rates as medium-sized. The V call is TRBV2, the J call TRBJ1-5, with 8 bases lining up with TRBD1. Germline loops: CDR1 SNHLY, CDR2 FYNNEI. The CDR3 has 14 residues. The junction had 6 bases not matched to a gene; V was cut back by 5 bases and J by 6 bases. Written as DNA, the CDR3 is TGTGCCAGCAGTAATCAGGGGGCTGTTCAGCCCCAGCATTTT. Amino acid sequence: CASSNQGAVQPQHF.

This clonotype was picked up many times. This chain joins TRBV7-9 and TRBJ2-7; D not certain. With 1 base removed from V and 3 bases from J, the gap between germline ends came to 10 bases. Germline V gives CDR1 SEHNR, CDR2 FQNEAQ (reference sequence). The CDR3 totals 14 residues. The DNA for the CDR3 is TGTGCCAGCAGCTTAGAGAATTATAACTACGAGCAGTACTTC. This gives the protein CASSLENYNYEQYF.

Ten or more counts support this clonotype. V usage is TRBV12-3 or TRBV12-4 and J usage is TRBJ2-7; TRBD1 might be the D (5 bases). Trimming removed 3 bases from V and 2 bases from J, with 8 bases in between. There are 13 residues in the CDR3. CDR3 sequence (DNA): TGTGCCAGCAGTTTTAGACAGACCTACGAGCAGTACTTC. Translation gives CASSFRQTYEQYF.

Turning to this clonotype: A clone one base away is much larger, so this may be a read error. This rearrangement joins TRBV20-1 to TRBJ1-5; tentatively, D is TRBD1 (5 bases). The CDR3 covers 15 residues. Trimming took 3 bases from V and 11 from J, leaving 23 bases between them. Germline-derived CDR1 and CDR2 are DFQATT and SNEGSKA (reference sequence). The CDR3 region is CSASLWGSWGWAQHF. CDR3 sequence (DNA): TGCAGTGCTAGTCTTTGGGGATCGTGGGGGTGGGCCCAGCATTTT.

On this clonotype itself: With a much larger clone just one base away, this may be a read error. The CDR3 DNA reads TGTGCCAGCGCCCAGGAAGGGACTAGCGGGAACGAGCAGTACTTC. As protein: CASAQEGTSGNEQYF. This chain uses TRBV6-1 with TRBJ2-7; the match to TRBD2 covers 13 bases. Germline CDR1 is MNHNS and CDR2 is SASEGT. Unmatched junction bases numbered 9, after V lost 8 bases and J lost 5 bases. CDR3 length: 15 amino acids.

This clonotype showed up many times. This sequence joins TRBV18 and TRBJ2-7; no firm D call. The CDR3 is made up of 15 amino acids. The V gene lost 2 bases and the J gene lost 3 bases, with 14 bases spanning the gap. CDR1 and CDR2 from the germline V gene are KGHSH and LQKENI. CDR3 sequence: CASSPGGSLNYEQYF. DNA of the CDR3: TGTGCCAGCTCACCAGGTGGGTCCCTAAACTACGAGCAGTACTTC.